This T cell receptor beta chain was profiled in a study of PD-1 blockade in classical Hodgkin lymphoma. Looking at the study overall: Patients in the cohort were put on intravenous nivolumab, 3 mg/kg every 2 weeks.

CDR3 length equals 17 residues. Germline-derived CDR1 and CDR2 are KGHSH and LQKENI. Trimming cost V 2 bases and J 3 bases, with 17 bases left between them. Overall study results and limits: Diversity similar to that of newly diagnosed patients was seen at baseline in complete responders. TCR diversity rose significantly by C4D1 in CD4+ but not CD8+ cells. Whatever underlies the repertoire differences (possibly disease activity or prior therapy) remains undefined.

A note on this clone: What it binds is unknown.

TCRdb's copy holds only in-frame clones and misses some; the assay was immunoSEQ multiplex PCR. The data show 35,000 to 55,000 clones, with roughly three quarters seen just once and about 2.8% held by the top ten. Every patient experienced relapse after autologous stem cell transplantation, and brentuximab vedotin exposure varied. The J gene is TRBJ1-5, the V gene TRBV18; D gene ambiguous. This TCR was sampled from a human donor with classical Hodgkin lymphoma. The specimen comprised peripheral blood mononuclear cells (PBMCs), sampled before the second cycle of nivolumab. DNA for the CDR3: TGTGCCAGCTCACCAAGGGCCCTGTCGGGGTACAATCAGCCCCAGCATTTT. Translating it yields CASSPRALSGYNQPQHF.